Each of the 14 T cell receptor beta chains below was sequenced from the same sample in a study of T cell responses to AZD1222 COVID-19 vaccine. Clones were sequenced by immunoSEQ multiplex PCR, and TCRdb holds only the in-frame ones, with some missing. The repertoire holds tens of thousands of clones, approximately 88% seen once, with 15% to 20% in the top ten. The specimen was peripheral blood, collected 28 days after the second AZD1222 dose. The source of these receptors is an adult who received the AZD1222 COVID-19 vaccine.

This clone was observed once. This chain uses TRBV19 with TRBJ2-2; no clear D. From germline, CDR1 is LNHDA and CDR2 SQIVND (reference sequence). V lost 2 bases, J lost 1 base, and 5 bases lay in between. The CDR3 spans 14 residues. The CDR3 here is CASSIIVNTGELFF. CDR3 sequence (DNA): TGTGCCAGTAGTATAATAGTGAACACCGGGGAGCTGTTTTTT. The whole variable domain, filled in from reference TRBV19 and TRBJ2-2, reads DGGITQSPKYLFRKEGQNVTLSCEQNLNHDAMYWYRQDPGQGLRLIYYSQIVNDFQKGDIAEGYSVSREKKESFPLTVTSAQKNPTAFYLCASSIIVNTGELFFGEGSRLTVL.

The chain is built from TRBV6-5 and TRBJ2-1, with D perhaps TRBD2 (5 bases). Looked up from germline, CDR1 is MNHEY and CDR2 is SVGAGI. The CDR3 runs 15 residues. Trimming removed 2 bases from V and 9 bases from J, with 17 bases in between. The CDR3 spells CASSYLERTPGEQFF. The CDR3 coding sequence is TGTGCCAGCAGTTACCTGGAAAGGACTCCTGGTGAGCAGTTCTTC.

The chain has TRBV5-1 and TRBJ2-1; no definite D call. Germline V gene sequence: CDR1 SGHRS, CDR2 YFSETQ. The length of the CDR3 is 16 residues. The germline V and J ends were trimmed by 0 bases and 3 bases, with 13 bases remaining between them. CDR3 in DNA: TGCGCCAGCAGCTTGGAGGGTACCCTGATCTACAATGAGCAGTTCTTC. It specifies CASSLEGTLIYNEQFF. Full variable domain (missing parts from reference TRBV5-1 and TRBJ2-1): KAGVTQTPRYLIKTRGQQVTLSCSPISGHRSVSWYQQTPGQGLQFLFEYFSETQRNKGNFPGRFSGRQFSNSRSEMNVSTLELGDSALYLCASSLEGTLIYNEQFFGPGTRLTVL.

The chain uses TRBV20-1 and TRBJ2-7, with 9 bases aligning to TRBD1. From germline, CDR1 is DFQATT and CDR2 SNEGSKA (reference sequence). There are 16 residues in the CDR3. The V segment lost 6 bases and the J segment 6 bases; nucleotides outside the gene matches: 18. CDR3 bases: TGCAGTGCGAGTCCACCGGGACAGGGCTCAACTAGCGAGCAGTACTTC. Protein sequence: CSASPPGQGSTSEQYF.

The genes are TRBV5-4 and TRBJ2-1; no definite D call. The CDR3 totals 14 residues. V was pared by 4 bases and J by 7 bases, with 15 bases between. Germline lookup yields CDR1 SGHNT and CDR2 YYREEE (reference sequence). The CDR3 reads CASSQGAAYNEQFF. In DNA, the CDR3 is TGTGCCAGCAGCCAAGGAGCCGCTTATAATGAGCAGTTCTTC.

Only a few counts were recorded for this clone. The chain carries TRBV3-1 (or the pseudogene TRBV3-2) and TRBJ2-3, with 7 bases lining up with TRBD2. J gave up 3 bases and V 2 bases, and 5 bases lay outside the gene matches. The length of the CDR3 is 15 residues. CDR1 LGHDT and CDR2 YNNKEL come from the germline V gene (reference sequence). The CDR3 coding sequence is TGTGCCAGCAGCCAAACGGCGGGGGAGACAGATACGCAGTATTTT. Residues: CASSQTAGETDTQYF.

V usage is TRBV6-5 and J usage is TRBJ1-5, with D perhaps matching TRBD1 (6 bases). Germline V gene lookup returns CDR1 MNHEY and CDR2 SVGAGI. Trimming removed 2 bases at V and 4 bases at J, with 9 bases between. CDR3 length: 14 amino acids. Here the CDR3 reads CASSYGGGNQPQHF. The DNA for the CDR3 is TGTGCCAGCAGTTACGGGGGCGGGAATCAGCCCCAGCATTTT.

This clone was detected a few times. The chain links TRBV19 to TRBJ2-7; the D gene could be TRBD1 or TRBD2 (5 bases each). Trimming cost V 5 bases and J 6 bases, with 14 bases left between them. In germline, CDR1 is LNHDA, CDR2 SQIVND (reference sequence). The CDR3 consists of 13 residues. Here the CDR3 DNA reads TGTGCCAGTAGTCCACTGGGGGATGGCGAGCAGTACTTC. Its translation is CASSPLGDGEQYF.

This chain joins TRBV14 and TRBJ1-2; D call uncertain. The CDR3 is 16 residues long. Per germline, CDR1 SGHDN and CDR2 FVKESK. Trimming took off 0 bases at V and 7 bases at J, with 18 bases between the two ends. The CDR3 here is CASSQDFGVLAVGYTF. The CDR3, as DNA: TGTGCCAGCAGCCAAGATTTTGGGGTGCTTGCGGTTGGCTACACCTTC.

The rearrangement uses TRBV6-5 and TRBJ1-4; D gene ambiguous. V shed 0 bases and J shed 5 bases, with 10 bases lying between them. This CDR3 spans 15 amino acids. Germline V gene lookup returns CDR1 MNHEY and CDR2 SVGAGI. CDR3 amino acids: CASSYSFTRNEKLFF. The DNA for the CDR3 is TGTGCCAGCAGTTACTCGTTCACTAGGAATGAAAAACTGTTTTTT.

This chain links TRBV5-4 with TRBJ1-1, with D possibly TRBD1 on 5 matching bases. The ends were cut back, 1 base at V and 5 bases at J, with 9 bases in the middle. The CDR3 contains 13 residues. Per the germline V gene, CDR1 is SGHNT and CDR2 is YYREEE (reference sequence). The CDR3 region has the DNA TGTGCCAGCAGCTTGCCGCAGGGAACTGAAGCTTTCTTT. Encoded protein: CASSLPQGTEAFF.

This rearrangement joins TRBV7-2 to TRBJ1-2; no clear D. The V end lost 7 bases, the J end lost 7 bases, and 13 bases lay between the germline ends. CDR3 size: 12 residues. The germline gives CDR1 SGHTA, CDR2 FQGNSA. The CDR3 bases are TGTGCCAGCACCCTCGTGGACGGTGGCTACACCTTC. Translated, it gives CASTLVDGGYTF.

This sequence joins TRBV10-3 and TRBJ2-7; tentative D call: TRBD1 (7 bases). CDR1 ENHRY and CDR2 SYGVKD come from the germline V gene. The CDR3 is made up of 14 amino acids. V dropped 5 bases and J dropped 4 bases, with 15 bases sitting between them. The CDR3 nucleotides read TGTGCCATCAGTACCCCAGGGGGGAAGTACGAGCAGTACTTC. This encodes CAISTPGGKYEQYF.

The V and J genes are TRBV5-4 and TRBJ1-1, with no clear D. The CDR3 runs 11 residues. V was cut by 10 bases and J by 1 base, with 8 bases left in between. The V gene's germline CDR1 is SGHNT and CDR2 YYREEE (reference sequence). The CDR3 sequence: CAGGGNTEAFF. DNA for the CDR3: TGTGCCGGCGGTGGGAACACTGAAGCTTTCTTT. Supplemented by reference TRBV5-4 and TRBJ1-1, the full variable domain reads ETGVTQSPTHLIKTRGQQVTLRCSSQSGHNTVSWYQQALGQGPQFIFQYYREEENGRGNFPPRFSGLQFPNYSSELNVNALELDDSALYLCAGGGNTEAFFGQGTRLTVV.